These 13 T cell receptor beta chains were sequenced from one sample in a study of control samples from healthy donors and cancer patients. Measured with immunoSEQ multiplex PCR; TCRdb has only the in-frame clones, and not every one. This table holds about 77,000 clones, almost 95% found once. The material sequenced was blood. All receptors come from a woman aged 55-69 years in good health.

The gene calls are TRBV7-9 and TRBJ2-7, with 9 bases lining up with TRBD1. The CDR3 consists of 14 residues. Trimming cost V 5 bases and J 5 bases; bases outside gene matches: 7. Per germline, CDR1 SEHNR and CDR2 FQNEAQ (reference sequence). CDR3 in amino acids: CASSHPGQGDEQYF. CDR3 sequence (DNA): TGTGCCAGCAGCCACCCGGGACAGGGAGACGAGCAGTACTTC.

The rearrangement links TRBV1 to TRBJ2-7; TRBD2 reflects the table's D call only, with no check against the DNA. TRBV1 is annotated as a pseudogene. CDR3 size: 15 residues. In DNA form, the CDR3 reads TGCACCAGCAGCCAAGATTTCTGGCGGGCCTACGAGCAGTACTTC. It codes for CTSSQDFWRAYEQYF.

The CDR3 DNA sequence: TGTGCCACCCGAAGCCCCAATCAACACACCATATATTTT. This translates into CATRSPNQHTIYF. The chain has TRBV15 and TRBJ1-3, with D unclear. The V end was cut by 8 bases, the J end by 8 bases, with 16 bases between. The CDR3 is 13 residues long. Germline V gene sequence: CDR1 LNHNV, CDR2 YYDKDF (reference sequence). The full variable domain, with the rest looked up from reference TRBV15 and TRBJ1-3, is DAMVIQNPRYQVTQFGKPVTLSCSQTLNHNVMYWYQQKSSQAPKLLFHYYDKDFNNEADTPDNFQSRRPNTSFCFLDIRSPGLGDTAMYLCATRSPNQHTIYFGEGSWLTVV.

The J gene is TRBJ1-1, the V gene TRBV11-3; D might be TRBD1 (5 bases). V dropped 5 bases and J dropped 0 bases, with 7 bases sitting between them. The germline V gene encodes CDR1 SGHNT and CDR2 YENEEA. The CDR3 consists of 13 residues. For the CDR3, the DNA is TGTGCCAGCAGCATGACAGTGAACACTGAAGCTTTCTTT. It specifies CASSMTVNTEAFF.

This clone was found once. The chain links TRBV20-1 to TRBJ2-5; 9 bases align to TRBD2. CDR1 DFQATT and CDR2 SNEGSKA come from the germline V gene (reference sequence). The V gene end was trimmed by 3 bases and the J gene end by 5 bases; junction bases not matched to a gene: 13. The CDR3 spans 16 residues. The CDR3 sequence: CSASRLGGRALETQYF. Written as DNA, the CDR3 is TGCAGTGCTAGTAGGCTTGGCGGGAGGGCCCTGGAGACCCAGTACTTC.

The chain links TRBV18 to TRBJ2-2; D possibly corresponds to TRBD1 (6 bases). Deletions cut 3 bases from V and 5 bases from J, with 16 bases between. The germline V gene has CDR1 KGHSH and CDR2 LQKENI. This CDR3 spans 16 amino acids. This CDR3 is CASSPPSRGGTGELFF. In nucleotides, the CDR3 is TGTGCCAGCTCACCTCCGTCCAGGGGTGGGACCGGGGAGCTGTTTTTT.

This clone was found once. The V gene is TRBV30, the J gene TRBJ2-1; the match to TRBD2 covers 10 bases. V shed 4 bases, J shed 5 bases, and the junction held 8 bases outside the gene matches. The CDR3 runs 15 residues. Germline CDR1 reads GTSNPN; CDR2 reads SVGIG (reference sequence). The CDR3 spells CAWIPAGGPNNEQFF. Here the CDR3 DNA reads TGTGCCTGGATACCAGCGGGAGGGCCGAACAATGAGCAGTTCTTC.

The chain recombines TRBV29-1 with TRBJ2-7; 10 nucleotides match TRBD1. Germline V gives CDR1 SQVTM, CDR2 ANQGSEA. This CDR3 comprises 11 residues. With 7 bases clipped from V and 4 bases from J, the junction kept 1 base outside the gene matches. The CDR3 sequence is CSGTGGYEQYF. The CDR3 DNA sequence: TGCAGCGGGACAGGGGGTTACGAGCAGTACTTC.

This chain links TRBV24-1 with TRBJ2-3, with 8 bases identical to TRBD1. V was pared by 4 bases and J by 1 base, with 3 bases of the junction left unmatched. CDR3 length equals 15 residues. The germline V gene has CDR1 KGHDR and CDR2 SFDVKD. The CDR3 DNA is TGTGCCACCAGTGAGGGACAGGCCGGCACAGATACGCAGTATTTT. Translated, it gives CATSEGQAGTDTQYF.

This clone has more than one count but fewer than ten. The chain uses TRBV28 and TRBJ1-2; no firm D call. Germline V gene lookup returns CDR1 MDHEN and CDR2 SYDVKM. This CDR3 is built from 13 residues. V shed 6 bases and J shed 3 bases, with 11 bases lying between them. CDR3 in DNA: TGTGCCAGCAGGGTCTCATTCGACTATGGCTACACCTTC. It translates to CASRVSFDYGYTF.

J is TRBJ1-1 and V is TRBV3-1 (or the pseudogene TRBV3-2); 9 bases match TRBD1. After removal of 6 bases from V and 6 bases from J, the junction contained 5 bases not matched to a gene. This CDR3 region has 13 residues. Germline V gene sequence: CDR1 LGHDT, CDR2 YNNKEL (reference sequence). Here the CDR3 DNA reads TGTGCCAGCAGGCTACAGGGGGCCGCTGAAGCTTTCTTT. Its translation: CASRLQGAAEAFF.

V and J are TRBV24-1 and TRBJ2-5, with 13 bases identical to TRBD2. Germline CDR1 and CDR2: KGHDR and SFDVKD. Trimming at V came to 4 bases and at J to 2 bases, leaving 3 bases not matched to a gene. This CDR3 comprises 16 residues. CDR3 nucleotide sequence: TGTGCCACCAGTGAGTGGGGACTAGCGGGGCAAGAGACCCAGTACTTC. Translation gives CATSEWGLAGQETQYF.

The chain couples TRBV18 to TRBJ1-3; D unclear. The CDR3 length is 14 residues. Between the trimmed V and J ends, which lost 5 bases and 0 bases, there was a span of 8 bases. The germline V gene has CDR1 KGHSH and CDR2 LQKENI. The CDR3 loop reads CASSESASGNTIYF. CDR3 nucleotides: TGTGCCAGCTCAGAGTCAGCCTCTGGAAACACCATATATTTT.